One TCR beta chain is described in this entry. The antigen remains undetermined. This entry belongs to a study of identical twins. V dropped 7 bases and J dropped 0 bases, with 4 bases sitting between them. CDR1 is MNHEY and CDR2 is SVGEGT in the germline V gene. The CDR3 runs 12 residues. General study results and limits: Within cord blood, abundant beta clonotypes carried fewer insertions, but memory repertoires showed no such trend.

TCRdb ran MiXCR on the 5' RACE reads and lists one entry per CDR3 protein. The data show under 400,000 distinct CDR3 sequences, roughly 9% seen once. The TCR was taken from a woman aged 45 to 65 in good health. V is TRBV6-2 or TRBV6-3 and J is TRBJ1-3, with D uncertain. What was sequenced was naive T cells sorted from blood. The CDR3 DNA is TGTGCCAGCACGCCCTCTGGAAACACCATATATTTT. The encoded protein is CASTPSGNTIYF.